A single sample gave rise to the 8 T cell receptor beta chains below, sequenced in a study of T cell repertoires in cytomegalovirus infection. No antigen has been identified for these receptors. TCRdb analysed the reads with MiXCR anew, one entry per CDR3 protein. The table records tens of thousands of distinct CDR3 sequences, 20% to 25% of them present only once. The source material was CD8+ T cells from cultured PBMCs, sampled from culture after CMV antigen stimulation. Every receptor here comes from a human donor in good health (CMV status not recorded). Some clones in this sample may be carry-over from other donors' samples.

The chain has TRBV19 and TRBJ1-1; D is uncertain. There are 12 residues in the CDR3. The V end was cut by 1 base, the J end by 5 bases, with 5 bases between. Germline CDR1 reads LNHDA; CDR2 reads SQIVND (reference sequence). The chain's CDR3 is CASSIGVTEAFF. The CDR3, as DNA: TGTGCCAGTAGTATAGGAGTAACTGAAGCTTTCTTT.

The sample holds many counts of this clonotype. In nucleotides, the CDR3 is TGTGCCAGCAGTTTGTATAACAATGAGCAGTTCTTC. Its translation is CASSLYNNEQFF. The chain couples TRBV12-3 or TRBV12-4 to TRBJ2-1; D uncertain. The CDR3 is 12 amino acids. The V end was cut by 3 bases, the J end by 5 bases, with 5 bases between.

There are many counts of this clonotype. The V gene is TRBV7-2, the J gene TRBJ1-5; unclear D gene. This CDR3 spans 15 amino acids. Per germline, CDR1 SGHTA and CDR2 FQGNSA. Trimming took off 5 bases at V and 5 bases at J, with 16 bases between the two ends. CDR3: CASSTDGLSYQPQHF. CDR3 nucleotides: TGTGCCAGCAGCACCGACGGACTGAGCTATCAGCCCCAGCATTTT.

This clonotype showed up just a few times. The chain is built from TRBV4-1 and TRBJ1-4; TRBD1 matches at 8 bases. Trimming removed 4 bases from V and 7 bases from J; junction bases left unmatched: 11. Germline V gene lookup returns CDR1 MGHRA and CDR2 YSYEKL. CDR3 length equals 16 residues. The CDR3, as DNA: TGCGCCAGCAGCCCGATACCGGGACAGGATGGTGAAAAACTGTTTTTT. As protein: CASSPIPGQDGEKLFF.

This clonotype came up a few times. J is TRBJ2-7 and V is TRBV2; a weak D match, TRBD1 (6 bases). CDR1 and CDR2 from the germline V gene are SNHLY and FYNNEI. Trimming took 4 bases from V and 2 from J, leaving 9 bases between them. The CDR3 has 13 residues. This CDR3 reads CASSGDTPYEQYF. As DNA, the CDR3 is TGTGCCAGCAGTGGGGACACCCCCTACGAGCAGTACTTC.

In this sample, this clonotype turned up many times. The chain uses TRBV11-2 and TRBJ1-1; no reliable D call. The V end lost 3 bases, the J end lost 2 bases, and 4 bases lay between the germline ends. This CDR3 is built from 12 residues. CDR1 and CDR2 from the germline V gene are SGHAT and FQNNGV. The CDR3 region has the DNA TGTGCCAGCAGCTTCGCTAACACTGAAGCTTTCTTT. Its translation: CASSFANTEAFF.

V is TRBV7-2 and J is TRBJ2-7; D tentatively reads TRBD1 or TRBD2 (5 bases each). The CDR3 contains 14 residues. V was clipped by 3 bases and J by 5 bases, with 14 bases between them. Germline V CDR1 and CDR2: SGHTA, FQGNSA. CDR3 DNA sequence: TGTGCCAGCAGCTTTTGGGGGACCGCTGACGAGCAGTACTTC. Encoded protein: CASSFWGTADEQYF.

The chain employs TRBV4-2 and TRBJ1-1; TRBD1 matches 7 bases. V lost 0 bases and J lost 5; bases outside the gene matches: 9. The CDR3 has 16 residues. Germline loops: CDR1 LGHNA, CDR2 YNFKEQ. CDR3 DNA: TGTGCCAGCAGCCAAGATTTAGAGGGGGCGAGGACTGAAGCTTTCTTT. Amino acids: CASSQDLEGARTEAFF.